Following are 25 T cell receptor beta chains from one sample sequenced in a study of T cells in Graves' hyperthyroidism and ophthalmopathy. Amplification yielded TCR beta CDR3 regions, with RNA transcripts as the source. A set of HTBI primers served as the primers for a first-round RT-PCR of the TCR CDR3. TCRdb itself ran the multiplex PCR reads through MiXCR, one entry per CDR3 protein. This sample carries approximately 530,000 distinct CDR3 sequences, over 15% of them seen once, and the ten largest clones take 15% to 20%. The sequencing sample was made of blood. The receptors shown here come from a woman aged 18-35 years with Graves' hyperthyroidism.

Ten or more counts support this clonotype. The chain couples TRBV6-2 or TRBV6-3 to TRBJ1-2; D not certain. V was clipped by 5 bases and J by 9 bases, with 10 bases between them. The CDR3 contains 11 residues. The germline V gene has CDR1 MNHEY and CDR2 SVGEGT. CDR3 DNA: TGTGCCAGCAGTACCAGCCTTCGCTACACCTTC. Translation: CASSTSLRYTF.

This sequence joins TRBV20-1 and TRBJ1-2; D is perhaps TRBD1 (5 bases). V was clipped by 5 bases and J by 6 bases, with 13 bases between them. CDR1 DFQATT and CDR2 SNEGSKA come from the germline V gene (reference sequence). The CDR3 has 12 amino acids. DNA of the CDR3: TGCAGTGCTTCGGGGGGTTTGGATGGCTACACCTTC. Translated: CSASGGLDGYTF.

This clonotype was seen ten or more times. This sequence joins TRBV7-2 and TRBJ2-7; TRBD1 matches at 7 bases. J was trimmed by 5 bases and V by 0 bases; bases with no gene match: 10. Germline CDR1 reads SGHTA; CDR2 reads FQGNSA. The CDR3 runs to 16 residues. The CDR3 spells CASSLASGQRSNEQYF. Written as DNA, the CDR3 is TGTGCCAGCAGCTTAGCTTCGGGACAGCGCAGCAACGAGCAGTACTTC.

In this sample, this clonotype turned up a few times. This rearrangement joins TRBV2 to TRBJ2-1, with D unclear. Trimming took 9 bases from V and 8 from J, leaving 8 bases between them. Germline CDR1 reads SNHLY; CDR2 reads FYNNEI. This CDR3 region has 10 residues. The CDR3 nucleotides are TGTGCCAGTTTGCTCGATGAGCAGTTCTTC. This encodes CASLLDEQFF.

This clonotype was observed a few times. The chain employs TRBV19 and TRBJ2-1; the match to TRBD2 covers 8 bases. With V trimmed by 7 bases and J by 6 bases, 11 bases remained unmatched. The germline V gene has CDR1 LNHDA and CDR2 SQIVND (reference sequence). The CDR3 runs 15 residues. In DNA form, the CDR3 reads TGTGCCAGTACCCGCCGGGGACTAGAAGCCAATGAGCAGTTCTTC. It specifies CASTRRGLEANEQFF.

This clonotype appeared many times. CDR3 amino acids: CSASEDATNEKLFF. CDR3 in DNA: TGCAGTGCTAGTGAGGACGCAACTAATGAAAAACTGTTTTTT. J is TRBJ1-4 and V is TRBV20-1; no definite D call. This CDR3 is 14 amino acids long. The germline V gene encodes CDR1 DFQATT and CDR2 SNEGSKA (reference sequence). V shed 3 bases and J shed 0 bases, with 8 bases lying between them.

This clonotype has only a few counts. J is TRBJ1-3 and V is TRBV12-3 or TRBV12-4; D call uncertain. The germline V and J ends were trimmed by 7 bases and 2 bases, with 12 bases remaining between them. The CDR3 is 14 amino acids. CDR3 sequence: CASTLSSAGNTIYF. CDR3 sequence (DNA): TGTGCCAGCACCCTCTCCAGTGCTGGAAACACCATATATTTT.

This clonotype was found many times. At one end the junction does not follow the germline gene, possibly because of a read error. The V gene is TRBV6-1, the J gene TRBJ2-1, with unresolved D. The V gene's germline CDR1 is MNHNS and CDR2 SASEGT. The CDR3 is 14 residues long. The CDR3 coding sequence is TGTGCCAGCCGTGAAGGAAGTCCCTACAATGAGCAGTTCTTC. As protein: CASREGSPYNEQFF.

The table lists this clonotype with many counts. J is TRBJ2-3 and V is TRBV11-2, with 9 bases identical to TRBD1. CDR1 is SGHAT, CDR2 FQNNGV, per germline. CDR3 length: 15 amino acids. The J segment lost 0 bases and the V segment lost 5 bases, leaving 3 bases of the junction unmatched. CDR3 region: CASSRTGASTDTQYF. The DNA for the CDR3 is TGTGCCAGCAGCCGGACAGGGGCTAGCACAGATACGCAGTATTTT.

CDR3 sequence: CASSDITSGTNEQFF. CDR3 bases: TGTGCCAGCAGTGATATAACTAGCGGGACCAATGAGCAGTTCTTC. The V and J genes are TRBV6-4 and TRBJ2-1; 10 bases align to TRBD2. The CDR3 runs 15 residues. V was pared by 3 bases and J by 6 bases, with 5 bases of the junction left unmatched. The germline V gene has CDR1 MRHNA and CDR2 SNTAGT.

This clonotype was detected many times. The rearrangement joins TRBV2 to TRBJ2-7; 7 nucleotides line up with TRBD2. V dropped 7 bases and J dropped 6; count of bases not matched to a gene: 9. Germline-derived CDR1 and CDR2 are SNHLY and FYNNEI. The CDR3 has 13 amino acids. CDR3 amino acids: CASTSSGGTEQYF. The CDR3 nucleotides are TGTGCCAGCACTTCTAGCGGAGGGACCGAGCAGTACTTC.

The chain links TRBV19 to TRBJ2-3, with a possible D match to TRBD2 (5 bases). This CDR3 is built from 15 residues. V lost 3 bases and J lost 1, with 11 bases in between. Per germline, CDR1 LNHDA and CDR2 SQIVND (reference sequence). The CDR3 DNA follows: TGTGCCAGTAGTATGATCGGGGATGGCACAGATACGCAGTATTTT. It translates to CASSMIGDGTDTQYF.

The chain employs TRBV29-1 and TRBJ2-7; a weak D match, TRBD1 (6 bases). Germline loops: CDR1 SQVTM, CDR2 ANQGSEA. CDR3 length: 13 amino acids. Trimming stripped 7 bases from V and 0 bases from J, with 13 bases between. CDR3 DNA sequence: TGCAGCGCCAACCGGGACAACTCCTACGAGCAGTACTTC. Residues: CSANRDNSYEQYF.

This clonotype appeared many times. The chain uses TRBV2 and TRBJ2-6, with 10 bases aligning to TRBD1. The CDR3 has 17 amino acids. Per the germline V gene, CDR1 is SNHLY and CDR2 is FYNNEI. Germline trimming cut 8 bases from V and 1 base from J; bases unmatched to any gene: 8. The CDR3 sequence: CASRDRGLNSGANVLTF. CDR3 sequence (DNA): TGTGCCAGCCGCGACAGGGGGCTTAATTCTGGGGCCAACGTCCTGACTTTC. Filled out from reference TRBV2 and TRBJ2-6, the complete variable domain reads EPEVTQTPSHQVTQMGQEVILRCVPISNHLYFYWYRQILGQKVEFLVSFYNNEISEKSEIFDDQFSVERPDGSNFTLKIRSTKLEDSAMYFCASRDRGLNSGANVLTFGAGSRLTVL.

This clonotype was detected ten times or more. This chain connects TRBV30 to TRBJ2-1; 12 nucleotides match TRBD2. The CDR3 is 18 residues long. Germline V gene lookup returns CDR1 GTSNPN and CDR2 SVGIG (reference sequence). Trimming at V came to 4 bases and at J to 0 bases, leaving 10 bases not matched to a gene. The CDR3 DNA reads TGTGCCTGGAAGAGACTAGCGGGAGTGCTCAGCTCCTACAATGAGCAGTTCTTC. Translating it yields CAWKRLAGVLSSYNEQFF.

This clonotype was counted between two and nine times. This chain joins TRBV6-2 or TRBV6-3 and TRBJ2-7; the match to TRBD1 covers 7 bases. J gave up 4 bases and V 4 bases, and 13 bases lay outside the gene matches. This CDR3 contains 16 residues. The V gene's germline CDR1 is MNHEY and CDR2 SVGEGT. DNA for the CDR3: TGTGCCAGCAGTTCCGCCGCAAGGACAGGAGCGTACGAGCAGTACTTC. This codes for CASSSAARTGAYEQYF.

Ten or more counts support this clonotype. The chain employs TRBV27 and TRBJ1-1; 10 bases are a match to TRBD1. This CDR3 has 15 amino acids. CDR1 is MNHEY and CDR2 is SMNVEV in the germline V gene (reference sequence). V was pared by 7 bases and J by 4 bases, with 9 bases of the junction left unmatched. CDR3 loop: CASTPQGTGVTEAFF. The CDR3 DNA reads as TGTGCCAGCACCCCCCAGGGGACAGGGGTCACTGAAGCTTTCTTT.

This clonotype has ten or more counts. The chain joins TRBV5-1 to TRBJ2-7; 7 nucleotides match TRBD2. Unmatched junction bases numbered 10, after V lost 4 bases and J lost 6 bases. This CDR3 has 14 amino acids. Germline values: CDR1 SGHRS, CDR2 YFSETQ. This CDR3 reads CASSQGLVGGEQYF. CDR3 coding DNA: TGCGCCAGCAGCCAAGGACTAGTCGGGGGCGAGCAGTACTTC.

The rearrangement uses TRBV6-9 and TRBJ1-1; tentative D call: TRBD1 (5 bases). Trimming stripped 5 bases from V and 8 bases from J, with 18 bases between. The length of the CDR3 is 14 residues. Looked up from germline, CDR1 is MNHGY and CDR2 is SVAAGI. CDR3 protein: CASSHRYGAQEAFF. The CDR3 nucleotides are TGTGCCAGCAGTCATCGTTATGGGGCGCAGGAAGCTTTCTTT.

This rearrangement joins TRBV6-1 to TRBJ1-5; D unclear. The germline V and J ends were trimmed by 6 bases and 3 bases, with 12 bases remaining between them. CDR3 length equals 14 residues. CDR1 and CDR2 (germline): MNHNS, SASEGT. The CDR3 coding sequence is TGTGCCAGCAGAGTGCCGGAGCCCAATCAGCCCCAGCATTTT. It encodes CASRVPEPNQPQHF.

The chain links TRBV29-1 to TRBJ2-7, with unresolved D. Germline-derived CDR1 and CDR2 are SQVTM and ANQGSEA. The V end lost 4 bases, the J end lost 6 bases, and 13 bases lay between the germline ends. The CDR3 is 12 residues long. The CDR3 nucleotides are TGCAGCGTTGGCGCTGCGCGAGGCGAGCAGTACTTC. The encoded protein is CSVGAARGEQYF.

In its sample, this clonotype was seen many times. This rearrangement joins TRBV20-1 to TRBJ2-1, with 10 positions matching TRBD2. The CDR3 is 14 amino acids. The ends lost 6 bases at V and 4 bases at J; junction bases unmatched: 6. Germline V gene data show CDR1 as DFQATT and CDR2 as SNEGSKA (reference sequence). This chain's CDR3 is CSALTSGPYNEQFF. The CDR3 nucleotides read TGCAGTGCGCTGACTAGCGGGCCTTACAATGAGCAGTTCTTC.

This clonotype was counted ten times or more. The chain recombines TRBV2 with TRBJ1-2; D not certain. Per germline, CDR1 SNHLY and CDR2 FYNNEI. The CDR3 consists of 13 residues. V was trimmed by 5 bases and J by 4 bases, leaving 11 bases between them. In DNA form, the CDR3 reads TGTGCCAGCAGTCCGGCTGGATCCTATGGCTACACCTTC. Its translation: CASSPAGSYGYTF. The complete variable domain, with remaining parts taken from reference TRBV2 and TRBJ1-2, reads EPEVTQTPSHQVTQMGQEVILRCVPISNHLYFYWYRQILGQKVEFLVSFYNNEISEKSEIFDDQFSVERPDGSNFTLKIRSTKLEDSAMYFCASSPAGSYGYTFGSGTRLTVV.

The chain employs TRBV10-3 and TRBJ2-1; the match to TRBD1 covers 8 bases. TRBJ2-7 explains the end of the DNA better; the J call may be wrong. CDR1 ENHRY and CDR2 SYGVKD come from the germline V gene. The CDR3 has 16 residues. The CDR3 region has the DNA TGTGCCATCAGTGGGAATCTCGGGACAGGCGGCAATGAGCAGTACTTC. It encodes CAISGNLGTGGNEQYF.

This clonotype was seen many times. The V call is TRBV10-3, the J call TRBJ1-1; 7 nucleotides match TRBD1. The CDR3 covers 13 residues. V shed 6 bases and J 2 bases; nucleotides not matched to a gene: 3. Germline-derived CDR1 and CDR2 are ENHRY and SYGVKD. CDR3 protein: CAIRGTVNTEAFF. In DNA, the CDR3 is TGTGCCATCAGGGGGACAGTAAACACTGAAGCTTTCTTT.